The clone carrying this T cell receptor (beta chain) was counted only a few times. One entry per CDR3 protein results from TCRdb running MiXCR on the 5' RACE reads. This sample has around 310,000 distinct CDR3 sequences, with approximately 4% found just once. This specimen comes from a study of T cells after yellow fever vaccination. Study overall: SMART-Seq v4 Ultra Low Input prepared the low-cell-number fractions.

The CDR3 sequence is 17 residues long. The germline V gene encodes CDR1 SGHRS and CDR2 YFSETQ. The V end was cut by 4 bases, the J end by 2 bases, with 16 bases between. The chain couples TRBV5-1 to TRBJ2-6; no firm D call. This clonotype originated in a man aged 18 to 29 who received the YFV17D yellow fever vaccine. Sequencing used PBMCs, obtained 5 days after the yellow fever booster vaccination. The CDR3 nucleotides are TGCGCCAGCAGCACTCGAGAAAATAGGGCTGGGGCCAACGTCCTGACTTTC. Protein sequence: CASSTRENRAGANVLTF.